This TCR beta chain appears in the sequencing data of a study of T-cell memory formation after mild COVID-19. Overall study results and limits: Researchers found some responding clones in pre-infection memory, a sign that cross-reactive memory joined.

MiXCR, applied by TCRdb to the 5' RACE reads, yields one record per CDR3 protein. The repertoire consists of 300,000 to 400,000 distinct CDR3 sequences, with around 28% occurring once and the leading ten covering approximately 15%. This clonotype was observed a handful of times. Antigen: not known. This CDR3 is built from 17 residues. V lost 4 bases to trimming and J lost 3 bases, with 20 bases between them. In germline, CDR1 is SGHRS, CDR2 YFSETQ. The clonotype originates from an adult woman who had mild COVID-19 (a few samples of this study predate the infection). Cell type and time point are not known. The rearrangement joins TRBV5-1 to TRBJ1-3, with D hard to call. The sequenced sample consisted of PBMCs or a T cell subset sorted from them (not recorded which). The CDR3 coding sequence is TGCGCCAGCAGCGGGTCGACGAAGTTGGGAGTTGGAAACACCATATATTTT. Its protein is CASSGSTKLGVGNTIYF.